This TCR beta chain came from a study of T cells after yellow fever vaccination (dated by TCRdb to the late 2010s). Looking at the study overall: The SMART-Seq v4 Ultra Low Input RNA kit was used to prepare libraries from fractions with low cell numbers. To track T-cell clones before and after primary and booster YFV17D yellow fever vaccination, bulk TCR alpha and beta repertoires were sequenced longitudinally. Bulk PBMC replicates and cell subsets were isolated from blood drawn at multiple timepoints before and after both primary and secondary immunization. Two healthy male donors, one aged 18 to 30 and one aged 30 to 40 years, made up the cohort.

Study-wide findings and limitations: Because abundant contaminating clonotypes from the bulk population could be contained in FACS-sorted repertoires, computational filtering was required. The study included only a couple of donors, which limits how far the findings can be generalized. The secondary T-cell response was found to be weaker but faster than the primary response, with a peak reached on day 5 rather than on day 15. A small share of clonotypes was detected in both CD4 and CD8 compartments, with the overlap likely arising from convergent recombination. After the booster, most of the clones that had expanded following primary vaccination were detected again (just under 97% of CD4 and 80% to 90% of CD8), which suggests that memory was broadly maintained.

TCR cDNA was made using 5'RACE template switching, a step that added a universal primer site and unique molecular identifiers. Priming for cDNA synthesis came from both the TCR alpha and TCR beta constant segments. Two PCR steps were used to amplify libraries, with sample barcodes and sequencing adapters being added in the second step. Sequencing of libraries was performed on Illumina HiSeq 2500 (2x100 bp) or NovaSeq (2x150 bp). As for the original processing: Demultiplexing of reads and collapsing into UMI consensus sequences were performed with MIGEC, and V(D)J alignment was carried out with MiXCR. Using edgeR on replicate PBMC samples, clonotypes were called vaccine-responding if FDR was below 0.01 and the log2 fold change was above 5 up to day 15. Each bulk clonotype was labeled CD4 or CD8 based on which sequenced repertoire, CD4 or CD8, contained the clonotype at higher abundance. TCRdb trimmed public reads at Q25 via fastp, called clones via MiXCR and kept in-frame beta chains. Rows with one shared CDR3 protein collapse into an entry with the most common genes and DNA. TCRdb, not the authors, supplied the V and J calls. The sample profile shows under 600,000 distinct CDR3 sequences; about 13% of them were found once. Together, the top ten hold about 14% of the sample.

The CDR3 spans 16 residues, from the cysteine through the phenylalanine. Just the 48-base CDR3 DNA is kept, in frame starting at base 1. The junction carries 19 bases between V and J, which are trimmed by 0 bases and 10 bases respectively. CDR1 and CDR2 were assigned from the germline V gene (reference sequence) as LGHDT and YNNKEL. In regard to this clonotype: Its recognized antigen is unknown. No base quality information exists; no much larger clone differs at one position.

Read against the paper, the sample's treatment or condition label means: live attenuated yellow fever vaccine strain. At every blood-draw timepoint, two biological replicates of bulk PBMCs were collected. A standard Ficoll-Paque protocol was used to isolate PBMCs from peripheral blood. RNA was extracted with TriZol from bulk PBMCs, CD4 and CD8 fractions, and dextramer-positive and dextramer-negative fractions. This specimen was PBMCs, taken on the day of the yellow fever booster vaccination. The chain was built from TRBV3-1 and TRBJ2-1; there is no confident call for the D gene. This TCR came from a man aged 30 to 39 who received the YFV17D yellow fever vaccine. The nucleotide sequence is given as TGTGCCAGCAGCCAAGATTTGTTACCGTACAGTCTCGAGCAGTTCTTC. This sequence encodes CASSQDLLPYSLEQFF.